These T cell receptor beta chains were read from a single sample in a study of shared clonotypes between healthy human individuals. The repertoire was sequenced with immunoSEQ multiplex PCR; TCRdb's copy has only in-frame clones and lacks some. The sample includes some 2,100,000 clones, 85% to 95% of them seen just once. What was sequenced was naive CD8+ T cells from PBMCs. These receptors were taken from a man aged 18-30 years in good health. Some clones in this sample may be carry-over from other donors' samples. The CDR3 runs from the conserved cysteine through the conserved F or W. The order of the fields is clone size, J gene, V gene, D gene, CDR3 protein, CDR3 DNA. D genes are given only for firm matches. Some rows mark clone size as missing; the rest say once, few, many or name a class of expanded clone.

clone_size: NA; j_call: TRBJ2-1; v_call: TRBV19; d_call: NA; cdr3_aa: CASSIWVKDYNEQFF; cdr3_nt: TGTGCCAGTAGTATCTGGGTGAAGGACTACAATGAGCAGTTCTTC
clone_size: NA; j_call: TRBJ2-7; v_call: TRBV21-1; d_call: NA; cdr3_aa: CASSPPGQYF; cdr3_nt: TGTGCCAGCAGCCCCCCGGGGCAGTACTTC
clone_size: NA; j_call: TRBJ2-7; v_call: TRBV10-3; d_call: TRBD1; cdr3_aa: CAISFTGAPYEQYF; cdr3_nt: TGTGCCATCAGTTTCACAGGGGCGCCCTACGAGCAGTACTTC
clone_size: NA; j_call: TRBJ2-1; v_call: TRBV2; d_call: TRBD2; cdr3_aa: CASTPRKGLAGNNEQFF; cdr3_nt: TGTGCCAGCACCCCCCGCAAAGGACTAGCGGGAAACAATGAGCAGTTCTTC
clone_size: NA; j_call: TRBJ2-3; v_call: TRBV27; d_call: NA; cdr3_aa: CASSFTNYDTQYF; cdr3_nt: TGTGCCAGCAGTTTTACTAATTATGATACGCAGTATTTT
clone_size: NA; j_call: TRBJ2-7; v_call: TRBV19; d_call: NA; cdr3_aa: CASSTLSGYSSYEQYF; cdr3_nt: TGTGCCAGTAGTACCCTCAGCGGGTACAGCTCCTACGAGCAGTACTTC
clone_size: NA; j_call: TRBJ2-3; v_call: TRBV6-5; d_call: NA; cdr3_aa: CASTQGVADTQYF; cdr3_nt: TGTGCCAGCACCCAGGGTGTGGCAGATACGCAGTATTTT
clone_size: few; j_call: TRBJ2-7; v_call: TRBV2; d_call: TRBD1; cdr3_aa: CASSPRGSSYEQYF; cdr3_nt: TGTGCCAGCAGTCCCAGGGGGAGCTCCTACGAGCAGTACTTC
clone_size: NA; j_call: TRBJ2-1; v_call: TRBV15; d_call: NA; cdr3_aa: CATSRDWSEWDEQFF; cdr3_nt: TGTGCCACCAGCAGAGACTGGTCGGAATGGGATGAGCAGTTCTTC
clone_size: NA; j_call: TRBJ1-3; v_call: TRBV19; d_call: TRBD1; cdr3_aa: CASSMDRGRSGNTIYF; cdr3_nt: TGTGCCAGTAGTATGGACAGGGGGCGTTCTGGAAACACCATATATTTT
clone_size: NA; j_call: TRBJ1-1; v_call: TRBV2; d_call: NA; cdr3_aa: CASSEAHGQFEAFF; cdr3_nt: TGTGCCAGCAGTGAAGCCCACGGACAGTTTGAAGCTTTCTTT
clone_size: NA; j_call: TRBJ2-1; v_call: TRBV7-6; d_call: NA; cdr3_aa: CASSLGASSYNEQFF; cdr3_nt: TGTGCCAGCAGCTTGGGAGCGAGCTCCTACAATGAGCAGTTCTTC
clone_size: once; j_call: TRBJ2-7; v_call: TRBV27; d_call: NA; cdr3_aa: CASSFGAEYEQYF; cdr3_nt: TGTGCCAGCAGTTTCGGGGCGGAGTACGAGCAGTACTTC
clone_size: few; j_call: TRBJ1-1; v_call: TRBV14; d_call: TRBD1; cdr3_aa: CASTLDRMNTEAFF; cdr3_nt: TGTGCCAGCACTTTGGACAGGATGAACACTGAAGCTTTCTTT
clone_size: NA; j_call: TRBJ2-1; v_call: TRBV6-5; d_call: TRBD1; cdr3_aa: CASSYSVTGVWNEQFF; cdr3_nt: TGTGCCAGCAGTTACTCCGTGACAGGGGTTTGGAATGAGCAGTTCTTC
clone_size: NA; j_call: TRBJ2-1; v_call: TRBV4-3; d_call: NA; cdr3_aa: CASSQTRFQGLRNEQFF; cdr3_nt: TGCGCCAGCAGCCAAACCAGATTCCAGGGGCTACGCAATGAGCAGTTCTTC
clone_size: NA; j_call: TRBJ2-7; v_call: TRBV5-6; d_call: NA; cdr3_aa: CASSLGRSTYEQYF; cdr3_nt: TGTGCCAGCAGCTTAGGTAGGTCCACCTACGAGCAGTACTTC
clone_size: NA; j_call: TRBJ1-5; v_call: TRBV28; d_call: NA; cdr3_aa: CASRSGGPPNQPQHF; cdr3_nt: TGTGCCAGCAGATCGGGGGGTCCCCCCAATCAGCCCCAGCATTTT
clone_size: NA; j_call: TRBJ2-7; v_call: TRBV15; d_call: TRBD2; cdr3_aa: CATSRERGRGYEQYF; cdr3_nt: TGTGCCACCAGCAGAGAACGGGGGAGGGGCTACGAGCAGTACTTC
clone_size: NA; j_call: TRBJ2-3; v_call: TRBV27; d_call: NA; cdr3_aa: CASHQGGGGTDTQYF; cdr3_nt: TGTGCCAGTCATCAAGGAGGGGGCGGCACAGATACGCAGTATTTT
clone_size: once; j_call: TRBJ2-1; v_call: TRBV7-9; d_call: NA; cdr3_aa: CASSFGVKEQFF; cdr3_nt: TGTGCCAGCAGCTTCGGGGTAAAAGAGCAGTTCTTC
clone_size: NA; j_call: TRBJ2-1; v_call: TRBV9; d_call: TRBD2; cdr3_aa: CASSSRLAGDAKLF; cdr3_nt: TGTGCCAGCAGCTCTCGACTAGCGGGAGACGCTAAACTCTTC
clone_size: NA; j_call: TRBJ2-7; v_call: TRBV5-6; d_call: NA; cdr3_aa: CASSLALNLAYEQYF; cdr3_nt: TGTGCCAGCAGCTTGGCGCTGAATCTGGCCTACGAGCAGTACTTC
clone_size: NA; j_call: TRBJ2-7; v_call: TRBV21-1; d_call: NA; cdr3_aa: CASNIASSGGRSSSYEQYF; cdr3_nt: TGTGCCAGCAACATTGCTTCATCAGGAGGCAGGTCGAGCTCCTACGAGCAGTACTTC
clone_size: NA; j_call: TRBJ2-1; v_call: TRBV7-9; d_call: NA; cdr3_aa: CASSFHRGPVPDEQFF; cdr3_nt: TGTGCCAGCAGCTTCCACCGGGGACCAGTTCCCGATGAGCAGTTCTTC
clone_size: NA; j_call: TRBJ2-7; v_call: TRBV27; d_call: NA; cdr3_aa: CASSLNPGLDYNEQYF; cdr3_nt: TGTGCCAGCAGTTTAAATCCGGGGCTAGACTATAACGAGCAGTACTTC
clone_size: NA; j_call: TRBJ2-5; v_call: TRBV7-9; d_call: NA; cdr3_aa: CASSREYQETQYF; cdr3_nt: TGTGCCAGCAGCCGAGAGTACCAAGAGACCCAGTACTTC
clone_size: NA; j_call: TRBJ1-3; v_call: TRBV5-5; d_call: NA; cdr3_aa: CASSLEGNTGNTIYF; cdr3_nt: TGTGCCAGCAGCTTAGAAGGGAATACTGGAAACACCATATATTTT
clone_size: NA; j_call: TRBJ2-5; v_call: TRBV13; d_call: TRBD2; cdr3_aa: CASSLAGRAGETQYF; cdr3_nt: TGTGCCAGCAGCTTAGCCGGGAGGGCCGGAGAGACCCAGTACTTC
clone_size: NA; j_call: TRBJ2-5; v_call: TRBV7-2; d_call: NA; cdr3_aa: CASSPRTGQETQYF; cdr3_nt: TGTGCCAGCAGCCCCCGCACGGGACAAGAGACCCAGTACTTC
clone_size: NA; j_call: TRBJ2-3; v_call: TRBV29-1; d_call: TRBD2; cdr3_aa: CSSRREGADTQYF; cdr3_nt: TGCAGTTCTCGGCGGGAGGGGGCAGATACGCAGTATTTT
clone_size: NA; j_call: TRBJ2-2; v_call: TRBV27; d_call: TRBD1; cdr3_aa: CASRTGGAYTGELFF; cdr3_nt: TGTGCCAGCAGAACAGGGGGCGCTTACACCGGGGAGCTGTTTTTT
clone_size: once; j_call: TRBJ2-5; v_call: TRBV28; d_call: NA; cdr3_aa: CASRGNFHQETQYF; cdr3_nt: TGTGCCAGCAGGGGGAACTTCCACCAAGAGACCCAGTACTTC
clone_size: NA; j_call: TRBJ2-1; v_call: TRBV5-6; d_call: NA; cdr3_aa: CASSLEGFNNEQFF; cdr3_nt: TGTGCCAGCAGCTTGGAAGGGTTTAATAATGAGCAGTTCTTC
clone_size: NA; j_call: TRBJ2-7; v_call: TRBV9; d_call: NA; cdr3_aa: CASSVNPNESIHEQYF; cdr3_nt: TGTGCCAGCAGCGTAAATCCGAATGAATCAATCCACGAGCAGTACTTC
clone_size: NA; j_call: TRBJ2-1; v_call: TRBV19; d_call: NA; cdr3_aa: CASSHDRGSYNEQFF; cdr3_nt: TGTGCCAGTAGTCATGACCGGGGGTCCTACAATGAGCAGTTCTTC
clone_size: NA; j_call: TRBJ2-7; v_call: TRBV11-2; d_call: NA; cdr3_aa: CASSYYRSPYEQYF; cdr3_nt: TGTGCCAGCAGCTACTACAGGAGTCCCTACGAGCAGTACTTC
clone_size: NA; j_call: TRBJ2-1; v_call: TRBV7-9; d_call: TRBD1; cdr3_aa: CASSTGQGRNEQFF; cdr3_nt: TGTGCCAGCAGCACAGGACAGGGGCGGAATGAGCAGTTCTTC
clone_size: NA; j_call: TRBJ1-2; v_call: TRBV29-1; d_call: NA; cdr3_aa: CSVARQGDGYTF; cdr3_nt: TGCAGCGTTGCGCGGCAGGGCGATGGCTACACCTTC
clone_size: NA; j_call: TRBJ2-1; v_call: TRBV25-1; d_call: NA; cdr3_aa: CASSAREGAYNEQFF; cdr3_nt: TGTGCCAGCAGTGCCCGGGAAGGGGCCTACAATGAGCAGTTCTTC
clone_size: NA; j_call: TRBJ2-1; v_call: TRBV7-8; d_call: TRBD1; cdr3_aa: CASSLIFGTGLNEQFF; cdr3_nt: TGTGCCAGCAGCTTGATTTTCGGGACAGGGCTGAATGAGCAGTTCTTC
clone_size: NA; j_call: TRBJ2-1; v_call: TRBV7-2; d_call: TRBD2; cdr3_aa: CASSPGSGSRREQFF; cdr3_nt: TGTGCCAGCAGCCCCGGTAGCGGGAGCCGCAGGGAGCAGTTCTTC
clone_size: NA; j_call: TRBJ1-2; v_call: TRBV19; d_call: NA; cdr3_aa: CASSITPYYGYTF; cdr3_nt: TGTGCCAGTAGTATAACGCCATACTATGGCTACACCTTC
clone_size: NA; j_call: TRBJ2-2; v_call: TRBV2; d_call: NA; cdr3_aa: CASSDEGSETGELFF; cdr3_nt: TGTGCCAGCAGTGATGAGGGGAGTGAGACCGGGGAGCTGTTTTTT
clone_size: NA; j_call: TRBJ2-7; v_call: TRBV21-1; d_call: NA; cdr3_aa: CASSLAVGPKPYEQYF; cdr3_nt: TGTGCCAGCAGTTTGGCGGTAGGGCCTAAACCCTACGAGCAGTACTTC
clone_size: NA; j_call: TRBJ1-1; v_call: TRBV28; d_call: NA; cdr3_aa: CASSLGPNTEAFF; cdr3_nt: TGTGCCAGCAGTTTAGGACCGAACACTGAAGCTTTCTTT